The T cell receptor (beta chain) described here comes from a study of molecular identifiers for immune sequencing clone quantification. Points from the study as a whole: Whereas naive cells kept under 1% of molecules in clones above 20 RNA copies, such clones held over 98% in effectors.

With respect to this clonotype: Its antigen remains unidentified. Compared with germline, one end of the junction differs, possibly owing to a read error.

The CDR3 is made up of 14 amino acids. Germline assignment: CDR1 MNHEY and CDR2 SMNVEV (reference sequence). TCRdb itself ran the PCR reads through MiXCR, one entry per CDR3 protein. This sample has roughly 50,000 distinct CDR3 sequences, with approximately 25% found just once. This clonotype originated in a human donor in good health. Some libraries in this study had Jurkat cell RNA spiked in. Material for sequencing was naive CD8+ T cells from blood, with Jurkat cell RNA spiked in. As for subset: FACS-sorted CD8+CD4-CCR7+CD45RA+ naive T cells. This chain joins TRBV27 and TRBJ2-3; D remains unclear. CDR3 loop: CASGLSTIQDTQYF. The CDR3 coding sequence is TGTGCCAGCGGTTTATCAACTATCCAAGATACGCAGTATTTT.